The text below deals with one T cell receptor beta chain. Its specificity is unknown. Produced via immunoSEQ multiplex PCR; TCRdb's table is partial and in-frame only. The sample includes approximately 70,000 clones, roughly 80% of them seen just once. The data stem from a study of OX40 agonist ivuxolimab in advanced cancers. Study overall: Age averaged about 60 years (range roughly 23 to 90), and less than 85% were male.

The length of the CDR3 is 14 residues. CDR1 and CDR2 from the germline V gene are SGHRS and YFSETQ. Deletions cut 0 bases from V and 1 base from J, with 8 bases between. Points from the study as a whole: Some patients who did not respond also had low normalized T-cell clonal expansion.

The chain joins TRBV5-1 to TRBJ2-7; the D gene is possibly TRBD2 (6 bases). Sequencing used CD4+ or CD8+ T cells sorted from blood, obtained in a trial of the OX40 agonist ivuxolimab. This clonotype was sampled from an adult with an advanced solid tumor such as melanoma, head and neck, liver or kidney cancer. The CDR3 here is CASSLAGGSYEQYF. Written as DNA, the CDR3 is TGCGCCAGCAGCTTGGCTGGAGGGTCCTACGAGCAGTACTTC.